A single sample gave rise to the 19 T cell receptor beta chains below, sequenced in a study of cytomegalovirus exposure and HLA in healthy donors. 13 Jbeta primers and 60 Vbeta primers were used for the PCR. Here immunoSEQ multiplex PCR was the method, and the copy in TCRdb shows in-frame clones only, minus some. The sample records some 200,000 clones, 65% to 90% being singletons. Source material: PBMCs. These receptors all come from a girl aged 10-17 years in good health and CMV-seronegative.

The chain combines TRBV15 with TRBJ2-1; 8 bases align to TRBD2. V was clipped by 0 bases and J by 7 bases; unmatched bases: 11. The CDR3 has 17 residues. The V gene's germline CDR1 is LNHNV and CDR2 YYDKDF (reference sequence). This chain's CDR3 is CATSRDSPGLGPNEQFF. Here the CDR3 DNA reads TGTGCCACCAGCAGAGATAGTCCGGGACTAGGACCGAATGAGCAGTTCTTC.

The V gene is TRBV25-1, the J gene TRBJ2-5, with 7 bases matching TRBD2. V gave up 8 bases and J gave up 1 base; unmatched junction bases: 16. The germline CDR1 and CDR2 sequences are MGHDK and SYGVNS. The CDR3 length is 17 residues. CDR3 region: CASGPLLGRAAQETQYF. CDR3 coding DNA: TGTGCCAGCGGACCCCTTTTAGGGAGGGCCGCCCAAGAGACCCAGTACTTC.

V and J are TRBV5-1 and TRBJ1-1; D possibly corresponds to TRBD1 (5 bases). CDR3 length: 15 amino acids. V lost 4 bases, J lost 1 base, and 14 bases lay in between. Germline V gene sequence: CDR1 SGHRS, CDR2 YFSETQ. This chain's CDR3 is CASSPFQTGNTEAFF. The CDR3 DNA is TGCGCCAGCAGCCCCTTTCAAACAGGGAACACTGAAGCTTTCTTT.

The V call is TRBV28, the J call TRBJ2-3; TRBD2 agrees at 8 bases. This CDR3 has 14 residues. Germline V gene data show CDR1 as MDHEN and CDR2 as SYDVKM. Trimming removed 6 bases from V and 6 bases from J; junction bases left unmatched: 8. For the CDR3, the DNA is TGTGCCAGCAGGCTCCAGCGGGAGTTGGATACGCAGTATTTT. It is translated as CASRLQRELDTQYF.

V and J are TRBV13 and TRBJ2-1; 8 bases match TRBD2. The germline V gene encodes CDR1 PRHDT and CDR2 FYEKMQ (reference sequence). With V trimmed by 6 bases and J by 0 bases, 13 bases remained unmatched. The CDR3 extends over 18 amino acids. CDR3: CASSLVGTRIHSYNEQFF. Written as DNA, the CDR3 is TGTGCCAGCAGTCTTGTTGGGACTAGAATCCACTCCTACAATGAGCAGTTCTTC.

This clone appeared once. The chain uses TRBV18 and TRBJ2-7, with 7 bases matching TRBD1. The junction had 4 bases not matched to a gene; V was cut back by 2 bases and J by 0 bases. The CDR3 contains 15 residues. Germline V gene data show CDR1 as KGHSH and CDR2 as LQKENI. DNA for the CDR3: TGTGCCAGCTCACCAAACAGGGACAGCTCCTACGAGCAGTACTTC. It encodes CASSPNRDSSYEQYF.

The chain links TRBV6-7 to TRBJ2-3, with D possibly TRBD1 on 6 matching bases. TRBV6-7 is an open reading frame whose function is uncertain. The CDR3 runs 19 residues. The germline V and J ends were trimmed by 3 bases and 6 bases, with 28 bases remaining between them. CDR3 DNA: TGTGCCAGCAGTTATTGTCGGACAGAAACTCCAAAGGTAGGTGATACGCAGTATTTT. Its protein is CASSYCRTETPKVGDTQYF.

This clone was recorded once. The CDR3 end shows no conserved phenylalanine or tryptophan, and so a read error is likely. This rearrangement joins TRBV6-4 to TRBJ1-2; 7 nucleotides align to TRBD1. Unmatched junction bases numbered 7, after V lost 4 bases and J lost 5 bases. The CDR3 has 14 residues. CDR1 and CDR2 from the germline V gene are MRHNA and SNTAGT. The CDR3 coding sequence is TGTGCCAGCAGTGTCCGGGACAGCGGGTATGGCTACACCCTC. This translates into CASSVRDSGYGYTL.

The count of this clone is one. This same CDR3 is encoded by further DNA sequences in the sample. V usage is TRBV7-2 and J usage is TRBJ2-5; 8 bases fit TRBD1. The V gene's germline CDR1 is SGHTA and CDR2 FQGNSA. The CDR3 is made up of 14 amino acids. The J segment lost 4 bases and the V segment lost 6 bases, leaving 7 bases of the junction unmatched. For the CDR3, the DNA is TGTGCCAGCAGACCTACAGGGGGGAGAGAGACCCAGTACTTC. It specifies CASRPTGGRETQYF.

The rearrangement uses TRBV18 and TRBJ1-2, with D unresolved. Germline V gene data show CDR1 as KGHSH and CDR2 as LQKENI. The CDR3 totals 15 residues. V was cut by 3 bases and J by 3 bases, with 14 bases left in between. The CDR3 DNA reads TGTGCCAGCTCACCGGCAGGCCCGACGGACTATGGCTACACCTTC. Translating it yields CASSPAGPTDYGYTF.

The chain couples TRBV7-3 to TRBJ1-2; 7 bases line up with TRBD1. The germline V gene encodes CDR1 SGHTA and CDR2 FQGTGA. Trimming cost V 6 bases and J 5 bases; bases outside gene matches: 12. This CDR3 contains 15 residues. CDR3 DNA sequence: TGTGCCAGCAGTCCGTCGACAGGGACCTCATATGGCTACACCTTC. Protein product: CASSPSTGTSYGYTF. The entire variable domain, with the rest obtained from reference TRBV7-3 and TRBJ1-2, is as follows: GAGVSQTPSNKVTEKGKYVELRCDPISGHTALYWYRQSLGQGPEFLIYFQGTGAADDSGLPNDRFFAVRPEGSVSTLKIQRTERGDSAVYLCASSPSTGTSYGYTFGSGTRLTVV.

CDR3 region: CASSEARGIDVGDTQYF. In DNA, the CDR3 is TGTGCCAGCAGTGAAGCCAGGGGGATCGACGTGGGGGATACGCAGTATTTT. The chain joins TRBV6-1 to TRBJ2-3; 7 nucleotides align to TRBD1. The CDR3 spans 17 residues. Germline V gene sequence: CDR1 MNHNS, CDR2 SASEGT. V gave up 0 bases and J gave up 6 bases; unmatched junction bases: 12.

This clone was counted once. The chain has TRBV27 and TRBJ2-1, with D unclear. The V gene's germline CDR1 is MNHEY and CDR2 SMNVEV (reference sequence). V was cut by 5 bases and J by 4 bases, with 15 bases left in between. The CDR3 is made up of 15 amino acids. The CDR3, as DNA: TGTGCCAGCAGTACCAGCCCCACAGCTTACAATGAGCAGTTCTTC. It encodes CASSTSPTAYNEQFF.

The rearrangement links TRBV4-2 to TRBJ2-5; D remains unclear. The CDR3 is 13 residues long. Germline values: CDR1 LGHNA, CDR2 YNFKEQ. Deletions cut 3 bases from V and 8 bases from J, with 13 bases between. For the CDR3, the DNA is TGTGCCAGCAGCCACGCGGCGGATGACACCCAGTACTTC. Translation gives CASSHAADDTQYF.

The chain combines TRBV18 with TRBJ2-7, with 11 positions matching TRBD1. The CDR3 length is 14 residues. The V and J ends lost 8 bases and 7 bases, in that order; junction bases with no gene match: 10. The germline V gene has CDR1 KGHSH and CDR2 LQKENI. The CDR3 coding sequence is TGTGCCAGCAGATCCGGGACAGGGGGACTGGAGCAGTACTTC. As protein: CASRSGTGGLEQYF.

The rearrangement uses TRBV10-3 and TRBJ2-5; 8 bases are shared with TRBD1. Per the germline V gene, CDR1 is ENHRY and CDR2 is SYGVKD. The ends lost 11 bases at V and 3 bases at J; junction bases unmatched: 8. The CDR3 has 13 amino acids. The CDR3 sequence is CAVLKTGEETQYF. Written as DNA, the CDR3 is TGTGCCGTATTAAAGACAGGGGAAGAGACCCAGTACTTC.

J is TRBJ2-5 and V is TRBV27; TRBD2 matches 9 bases. Germline trimming cut 4 bases from V and 4 bases from J; bases unmatched to any gene: 13. Germline CDR1 reads MNHEY; CDR2 reads SMNVEV (reference sequence). The CDR3 is 17 residues long. CDR3 in DNA: TGTGCCAGCAGTTCCCCGGCGGGGGGGCTTAACCGAGAGACCCAGTACTTC. Its protein product is CASSSPAGGLNRETQYF.

This clone appeared a few times. The chain is built from TRBV5-1 and TRBJ2-5, with 7 nucleotides matching TRBD2. CDR3 length: 14 residues. V was pared by 4 bases and J by 4 bases, with 7 bases of the junction left unmatched. CDR1 is SGHRS, CDR2 YFSETQ, per germline. The CDR3 DNA reads TGCGCCAGCAGCCGGACTAGTATGTTAGAGACCCAGTACTTC. Its translation is CASSRTSMLETQYF.

This chain links TRBV6-1 with TRBJ2-2, with TRBD2 matching over 7 bases. The CDR3 extends over 13 amino acids. The V gene's germline CDR1 is MNHNS and CDR2 SASEGT. V dropped 1 base and J dropped 14; count of bases not matched to a gene: 7. The CDR3 protein is CASSEGLAPRLFF. The CDR3 coding sequence is TGTGCCAGCAGTGAAGGACTAGCACCCCGTCTGTTTTTT.